This T cell receptor (beta chain) stems from a study of response to subunit inactivated influenza vaccine. TCRdb redid the calling of the RT-PCR reads with MiXCR, one entry per CDR3 protein. The table lists 450,000 to 600,000 distinct CDR3 sequences, under 9% of them singletons. The CDR3 extends over 16 amino acids. Germline V gives CDR1 DFQATT, CDR2 SNEGSKA (reference sequence). V lost 5 bases and J lost 6, with 25 bases in between. Whole-study results and caveats: Authors suggested that a seasonal influenza vaccination recruits few new T cells each time.

In this sample, this clonotype turned up a few times. Its target is not known. The TCR sequence derives from a man between 50 and 69 years old who received an inactivated influenza vaccine. The starting material was PBMCs from blood, obtained less than 30 months after vaccination. This chain connects TRBV20-1 to TRBJ1-1, with TRBD1 as a possible D gene (5 bases). Written as DNA, the CDR3 is TGCAGTGCTCCGAACCCTCGGACATCGGGAGGCGCTGAAGCTTTCTTT. This codes for CSAPNPRTSGGAEAFF.